This T cell receptor (beta chain) was found in a study of blood T cell repertoires in COVID-19. On the study more broadly: PBMCs, B-cell-depleted T cells, or T cells were the source of the cDNA or gDNA that made up the material.

The table came from immunoSEQ multiplex PCR; TCRdb's copy has only in-frame clones and leaves some out. The sample includes roughly 150,000 clones, more than 60% of them seen just once. Germline CDR1 reads KGHSH; CDR2 reads LQKENI. CDR3 size: 14 residues. J lost 8 bases, V lost 3 bases, and 5 bases had no gene match. Ten or more counts support this clone. Material: peripheral blood. The rearrangement links TRBV18 to TRBJ2-1, with TRBD2 matching over 9 bases. This clonotype originated in a man in his 70s with acute or convalescent COVID-19. CDR3 sequence reads: CASSPLAGTDEQFF. The CDR3 bases are TGTGCCAGCTCACCGCTAGCGGGGACCGATGAGCAGTTCTTC. The whole variable domain, remainder taken from reference TRBV18 and TRBJ2-1, is NAGVMQNPRHLVRRRGQEARLRCSPMKGHSHVYWYRQLPEEGLKFMVYLQKENIIDESGMPKERFSAEFPKEGPSILRIQQVVRGDSAAYFCASSPLAGTDEQFFGPGTRLTVL.